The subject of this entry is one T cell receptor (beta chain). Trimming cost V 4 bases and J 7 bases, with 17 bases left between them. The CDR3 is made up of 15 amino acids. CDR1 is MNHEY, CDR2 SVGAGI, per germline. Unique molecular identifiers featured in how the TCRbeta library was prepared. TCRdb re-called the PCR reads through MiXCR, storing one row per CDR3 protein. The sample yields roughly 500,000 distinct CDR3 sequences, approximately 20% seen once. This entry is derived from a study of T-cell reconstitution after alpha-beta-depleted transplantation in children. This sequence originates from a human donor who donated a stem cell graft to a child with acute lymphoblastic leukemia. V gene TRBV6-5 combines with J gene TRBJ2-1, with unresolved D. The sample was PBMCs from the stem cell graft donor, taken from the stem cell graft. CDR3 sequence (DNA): TGTGCCAGCAGTTCACGACCTCCGGTCATAAATGAGCAGTTCTTC. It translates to CASSSRPPVINEQFF.